The clone carrying this TCR beta chain was seen only once. Its antigen is not identified. These data belong to a study of neoadjuvant anti-PD-1 for oral cavity cancer. General study results and limits: With three patients per group, TCR findings need larger cohorts.

Indicated time point: after neoadjuvant nivolumab, at surgical resection. The germline V gene encodes CDR1 MGHDK and CDR2 SYGVNS. The CDR3 is 15 amino acids. V was clipped by 6 bases and J by 4 bases; unmatched bases: 8. Sequencing used immunoSEQ multiplex PCR; TCRdb keeps in-frame clones, though not all of them. The sample records about 13,000 clones, 67% being singletons. The source of this sequence is a person aged 35-79 years with oral cavity squamous cell carcinoma. The sequencing used PBMCs, collected after nivolumab (anti-PD-1) treatment. The chain couples TRBV25-1 to TRBJ2-1; 8 nucleotides agree with TRBD1. CDR3 sequence: CASSSRDRTYNEQFF. The CDR3 nucleotides read TGTGCCAGCAGCTCCCGGGACAGGACATACAATGAGCAGTTCTTC.